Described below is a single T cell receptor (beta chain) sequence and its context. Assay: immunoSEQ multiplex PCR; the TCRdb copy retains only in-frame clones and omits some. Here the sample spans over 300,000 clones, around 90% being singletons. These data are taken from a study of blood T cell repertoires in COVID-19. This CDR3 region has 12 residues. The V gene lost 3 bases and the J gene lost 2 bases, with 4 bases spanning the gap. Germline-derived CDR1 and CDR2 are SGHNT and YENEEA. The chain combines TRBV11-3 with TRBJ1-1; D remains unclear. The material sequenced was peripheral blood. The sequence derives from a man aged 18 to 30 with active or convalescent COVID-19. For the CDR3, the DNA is TGTGCCAGCAGCTTTCGTAACACTGAAGCTTTCTTT. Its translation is CASSFRNTEAFF.